This T cell receptor beta chain was sequenced during a study of tumor and adjacent non-tumor tissue in lung cancer. Study-wide findings and caveats: Tumor tissue had significantly higher TCR diversity than normal lung.

No cell sorting was done before RNA was extracted from the tissue. Between August and November 2014, newly diagnosed, chemotherapy-naive lung cancer patients underwent thoracic surgery in China. The library came from three nested PCR rounds adapted from ARM-PCR protocols. TCRdb reanalysed the multiplex PCR reads using MiXCR and keeps one entry per CDR3 protein. The sample comprises 65,000 to 95,000 distinct CDR3 sequences, 55% to 70% of which are singletons, and roughly 12% rests with the top ten. Regarding this clonotype: No antigen is known for it.

This receptor was taken from a woman aged 70 to 79 with non-small cell lung cancer. Sequenced sample: lung tumor tissue.

This CDR3 is CASSHGTSGRVDTQYF. As DNA, the CDR3 is TGCGCCAGCAGCCACGGGACTAGCGGGAGAGTAGATACGCAGTATTTT. The chain links TRBV5-1 to TRBJ2-3; TRBD2 agrees at 14 bases. Germline-derived CDR1 and CDR2 are SGHRS and YFSETQ. CDR3 size: 16 residues. The V segment lost 4 bases and the J segment 5 bases; nucleotides outside the gene matches: 6.